A selection of T cell receptor beta chains follows, all from one sample in a study of T cells in Graves' hyperthyroidism and ophthalmopathy. TCRdb ran MiXCR on the multiplex PCR reads and lists one entry per CDR3 protein. The profile shows about 560,000 distinct CDR3 sequences, around 17% of them singletons. Input material: blood. The receptors here all came from a young woman with Graves' hyperthyroidism. Both conserved end residues are part of each CDR3. The order of the fields is CDR3 protein, CDR3 DNA, V gene, clone size, J gene, D gene. D genes are given only for firm matches. Part of the rows lack a size; the others show once, few, many or a class for expanded clones.

CAWSAGLGATDTQYF	TGTGCCTGGAGTGCCGGGTTAGGAGCAACAGATACGCAGTATTTT	TRBV30	NA	TRBJ2-3	NA
CASSFSWAGGQYEQYF	TGTGCCAGCAGTTTTTCTTGGGCGGGAGGGCAATACGAGCAGTACTTC	TRBV12-3/TRBV12-4	NA	TRBJ2-7	TRBD2
CASSHKLAEDDEQFF	TGTGCCAGCAGCCACAAACTAGCGGAAGACGATGAGCAGTTCTTC	TRBV14	NA	TRBJ2-1	TRBD2
CASSLVKGVAPLHF	TGTGCCAGCAGTTTAGTGAAGGGTGTCGCACCCCTCCACTTT	TRBV27	NA	TRBJ1-6	NA
CASQKGEQFF	TGTGCCAGCCAGAAGGGTGAGCAGTTCTTC	TRBV2	few	TRBJ2-1	NA
CSAAGGAEGANVLTF	TGCAGTGCTGCGGGGGGGGCGGAAGGGGCCAACGTCCTGACTTTC	TRBV20-1	NA	TRBJ2-6	TRBD2
CASSRDRAAAKNIQYF	TGTGCCAGCAGCCGCGACAGGGCCGCTGCCAAAAACATTCAGTACTTC	TRBV7-8	few	TRBJ2-4	TRBD1
CATSDSGGMSQPQHF	TGTGCCACCAGTGATTCGGGGGGAATGAGTCAGCCCCAGCATTTT	TRBV24-1	many	TRBJ1-5	NA
CASTSGGSGGGELFF	TGTGCCAGCACCTCAGGAGGTAGCGGGGGCGGGGAGCTGTTTTTT	TRBV28	NA	TRBJ2-2	TRBD2
CSARAFGREEIDTQYF	TGCAGTGCTAGGGCCTTCGGACGGGAGGAGATAGATACGCAGTATTTT	TRBV20-1	many	TRBJ2-3	TRBD2
CASSYGIGLKSYEQYF	TGTGCCAGCAGCTACGGGATCGGGCTAAAGTCCTACGAGCAGTACTTC	TRBV7-9	few	TRBJ2-7	NA
CSARAPGQRTDTQYF	TGCAGTGCTAGAGCCCCGGGACAGAGAACAGATACGCAGTATTTT	TRBV20-1	many	TRBJ2-3	TRBD1
CASSLVVFGLAGGRNEQFF	TGTGCCAGCAGCTTAGTTGTCTTCGGGCTAGCGGGGGGGCGCAATGAGCAGTTCTTC	TRBV11-2	NA	TRBJ2-1	TRBD2
CASSLSQGAGDTQYF	TGTGCCAGCAGCTTATCGCAGGGGGCCGGAGATACGCAGTATTTT	TRBV7-6	NA	TRBJ2-3	TRBD1
CASSGAGGDTDTQYF	TGTGCCAGCAGTGGAGCGGGGGGAGACACAGATACGCAGTATTTT	TRBV6-1	NA	TRBJ2-3	TRBD2
CASSPSGTRYEQYF	TGTGCCAGCAGTCCCTCCGGGACTCGCTACGAGCAGTACTTC	TRBV28	many	TRBJ2-7	NA
CASSPLHPGLLNEGRYEQYF	TGTGCCAGCAGCCCTCTACACCCGGGACTACTCAATGAGGGTCGCTACGAGCAGTACTTC	TRBV7-6	few	TRBJ2-7	TRBD2
CASKQGDYEQYF	TGTGCCAGCAAACAGGGTGACTACGAGCAGTACTTC	TRBV28	many	TRBJ2-7	NA
CATSNGPGRTGNEQFF	TGTGCCACCAGTAACGGCCCAGGGCGGACCGGGAATGAGCAGTTCTTC	TRBV15	few	TRBJ2-1	NA
CASKEGAETEAFF	TGTGCCAGCAAGGAGGGGGCCGAGACTGAAGCTTTCTTT	TRBV6-1	many	TRBJ1-1	TRBD1
CASSLVIGPGANVLTF	TGTGCCAGCAGTTTAGTGATCGGGCCTGGGGCCAACGTCCTGACTTTC	TRBV12-3/TRBV12-4	many	TRBJ2-6	NA
CASMRGAVGYTF	TGTGCCAGCATGCGGGGGGCGGTTGGCTACACCTTC	TRBV12-3/TRBV12-4	NA	TRBJ1-2	NA
CSASSSGIYEQYF	TGCAGTGCTAGTTCTAGCGGAATCTACGAGCAGTACTTC	TRBV20-1	many	TRBJ2-7	TRBD2
CSTREGEPGAHEQFF	TGCAGTACTAGAGAGGGAGAACCAGGGGCCCACGAGCAGTTCTTC	TRBV20-1	NA	TRBJ2-1	NA
CASSRTPLAGGSSGGELFF	TGTGCCAGCAGCCGTACCCCGCTAGCGGGAGGGTCTTCGGGCGGGGAGCTGTTTTTT	TRBV5-5	NA	TRBJ2-2	TRBD2
CASSQGDRVADTQYF	TGCGCCAGCAGCCAAGGGGACAGGGTTGCAGATACGCAGTATTTT	TRBV4-1	few	TRBJ2-3	TRBD1
CASSTAGGGKLFF	TGTGCCAGCAGCACCGCGGGGGGAGGAAAACTGTTTTTT	TRBV7-8	NA	TRBJ1-4	NA
CASCFISRTDTQYF	TGTGCCAGCTGTTTTATATCCCGCACAGATACGCAGTATTTT	TRBV12-3/TRBV12-4	many	TRBJ2-3	NA
CASSRQGAYYGYTF	TGTGCCAGCAGTCGGCAGGGGGCTTACTATGGCTACACCTTC	TRBV2	NA	TRBJ1-2	TRBD1
CSARFTRETQYF	TGCAGTGCTAGATTTACCCGGGAGACCCAGTACTTC	TRBV20-1	many	TRBJ2-5	NA
CASSDGTLNEQFF	TGTGCCAGCAGCGACGGGACTCTCAATGAGCAGTTCTTC	TRBV7-8	NA	TRBJ2-1	NA
CASSIGSGVSSYNEQFF	TGTGCCAGTAGTATTGGATCTGGGGTGAGCTCCTACAATGAGCAGTTCTTC	TRBV19	NA	TRBJ2-1	NA
CASSLPTGGSNQPQHF	TGTGCCAGCAGCCTCCCCACGGGAGGTAGCAATCAGCCCCAGCATTTT	TRBV7-2	few	TRBJ1-5	NA
CASSSAGVSDTQYF	TGTGCCAGCAGTTCGGCGGGGGTCAGTGATACGCAGTATTTT	TRBV6-2/TRBV6-3	NA	TRBJ2-3	TRBD2
CASSLDGRVRVTEAFF	TGTGCCAGCAGCTTAGATGGGAGGGTGAGGGTCACTGAAGCTTTCTTT	TRBV11-2	many	TRBJ1-1	NA
CASSRGFNEKLFF	TGTGCCAGCAGCCGGGGGTTCAATGAAAAACTGTTTTTT	TRBV7-2	many	TRBJ1-4	NA
CATKDWDRSEKLFF	TGTGCCACCAAAGACTGGGACAGGAGCGAAAAACTGTTTTTT	TRBV18	few	TRBJ1-4	TRBD1
CASSYGSEQFF	TGTGCCAGCAGCTACGGTAGTGAGCAGTTCTTC	TRBV7-9	few	TRBJ2-1	NA
CASSGGTPDTQYF	TGTGCCAGCAGCGGCGGGACACCAGATACGCAGTATTTT	TRBV7-8	NA	TRBJ2-3	NA
CASSNRGNEQFF	TGTGCCAGCAGTAACAGGGGCAATGAGCAGTTCTTC	TRBV12-3/TRBV12-4	many	TRBJ2-1	TRBD1
CASSSGTGVRSPLHF	TGTGCCAGCAGCTCAGGGACAGGGGTAAGATCACCCCTCCACTTT	TRBV13	NA	TRBJ1-6	TRBD1
CASSLRQGARYEQYF	TGTGCCAGTAGTCTCAGACAGGGGGCGAGGTACGAGCAGTACTTC	TRBV19	NA	TRBJ2-7	TRBD1
CASSQDHYTLEQYF	TGTGCCAGCAGCCAAGATCACTATACCTTGGAGCAGTACTTC	TRBV3-1	NA	TRBJ2-7	NA
CSAPRTSDLSGELFF	TGCAGTGCCCCCCGGACTAGCGACCTCAGCGGGGAGCTGTTTTTT	TRBV20-1	NA	TRBJ2-2	TRBD2
CSVEIGWDQPQHF	TGCAGCGTTGAGATAGGGTGGGATCAGCCCCAGCATTTT	TRBV29-1	few	TRBJ1-5	NA
CASSQGIQGRYEQYF	TGTGCCAGCAGCCAAGGAATTCAGGGCCGCTACGAGCAGTACTTC	TRBV3-1	many	TRBJ2-7	NA
CASSQAGIRAETQYF	TGCGCCAGCAGCCAAGCTGGGATTCGAGCAGAGACCCAGTACTTC	TRBV4-1	many	TRBJ2-5	NA
CASSLDLGWEQFF	TGTGCCAGCAGCTTAGATCTCGGGTGGGAGCAGTTCTTC	TRBV11-2	few	TRBJ2-1	NA
CASSSSGRGRTQYF	TGTGCCAGCAGCTCTAGCGGGAGGGGCAGGACCCAGTACTTC	TRBV12-3/TRBV12-4	NA	TRBJ2-5	TRBD2
CTGSGIGFACEQYF	TGCACGGGTAGCGGGATCGGTTTTGCCTGCGAGCAGTACTTC	TRBV20-1	NA	TRBJ2-7	TRBD2
CASSYRTGLGPYTGELFF	TGTGCCAGCTCATATAGAACCGGACTAGGACCATACACCGGGGAGCTGTTTTTT	TRBV18	NA	TRBJ2-2	TRBD2
CASARESGRSPLHF	TGTGCCAGCGCCCGTGAGTCGGGGCGGTCACCCCTCCACTTT	TRBV6-1	NA	TRBJ1-6	NA
CASSLSPTYEQYF	TGTGCCAGCAGTTTGAGCCCAACCTACGAGCAGTACTTC	TRBV27	many	TRBJ2-7	NA
CASKGGQLNQPQHF	TGTGCCAGCAAGGGGGGGCAGCTGAATCAGCCCCAGCATTTT	TRBV2	many	TRBJ1-5	NA
CASSSGIQGANEQFF	TGTGCCAGCAGCTCAGGGATACAGGGGGCAAATGAGCAGTTCTTC	TRBV2	NA	TRBJ2-1	TRBD1
CSVVSYGYGYTF	TGCAGCGTCGTAAGCTATGGGTATGGCTACACCTTC	TRBV29-1	few	TRBJ1-2	NA
CASSSNIDTQYF	TGTGCCAGCAGCTCTAACATAGATACGCAGTATTTT	TRBV5-5	few	TRBJ2-3	NA
CASSPSASNQPQHF	TGTGCCAGCTCACCGTCGGCTTCCAATCAGCCCCAGCATTTT	TRBV18	few	TRBJ1-5	NA
CSIKTGTGVFYEQYF	TGCAGCATAAAAACTGGGACAGGGGTCTTTTACGAGCAGTACTTC	TRBV29-1	many	TRBJ2-7	TRBD1